This T cell receptor beta chain was sequenced in a study of T cell responses to AZD1222 COVID-19 vaccine. Study details: Second doses were pooled across both intervals (about 4 or about 12 weeks).

A note on this clone: What it binds is unknown.

Produced via immunoSEQ multiplex PCR; TCRdb's table is partial and in-frame only. This sample has under 150,000 clones, with around 85% found just once. Study conclusions and caveats: Two AZD1222 doses significantly raised spike-specific TCR breadth and depth over controls. The CD4 TCRs associated with vaccination extended across spike and predominated at 160-218 and 743-854. Donors, mostly white British, included more females; clonal diversity was possibly underestimated.

Sequenced material: peripheral blood, taken on day 0 of AZD1222 vaccination. This sequence originates from an adult in good health.

The CDR3 nucleotides are TGTGCCAGCTCACCACAGTCGGTACGGGGCTACGAGCAGTACTTC. Translation: CASSPQSVRGYEQYF. The chain combines TRBV18 with TRBJ2-7, with D possibly TRBD2 on 5 matching bases. Germline V gene sequence: CDR1 KGHSH, CDR2 LQKENI. V shed 1 base and J shed 3 bases, with 13 bases lying between them. The CDR3 is made up of 15 amino acids.